The next 28 T cell receptor beta chains were all read from a single sample in a study of T cell responses to AZD1222 COVID-19 vaccine. Assay used: immunoSEQ multiplex PCR; TCRdb lists only in-frame clones, some missing. The data hold approximately 90,000 clones, with approximately 91% observed a single time. This specimen consisted of peripheral blood, obtained on day 0 of AZD1222 vaccination. Receptors were obtained from an adult in good health.

This clone was counted once. The chain uses TRBV10-1 and TRBJ2-1; 10 nucleotides line up with TRBD2. The CDR3 is made up of 15 amino acids. Germline V CDR1 and CDR2: WNHNN, SYGVQD (reference sequence). The trim removed 4 bases at V and 9 bases at J, leaving 9 bases unmatched. The CDR3 reads CASSVSGGAAGEQFF. Here the CDR3 DNA reads TGCGCCAGCAGTGTCAGCGGGGGGGCCGCCGGTGAGCAGTTCTTC.

The V gene is TRBV19, the J gene TRBJ1-5; D gene unclear. The CDR3 runs to 16 residues. V was cut by 3 bases and J by 2 bases, with 14 bases left in between. The germline V gene has CDR1 LNHDA and CDR2 SQIVND (reference sequence). CDR3 nucleotides: TGTGCCAGTAGTATCGCGCATTTCGGCGGCAATCAGCCCCAGCATTTT. Its protein product is CASSIAHFGGNQPQHF. Supplemented by reference TRBV19 and TRBJ1-5, the full variable domain reads DGGITQSPKYLFRKEGQNVTLSCEQNLNHDAMYWYRQDPGQGLRLIYYSQIVNDFQKGDIAEGYSVSREKKESFPLTVTSAQKNPTAFYLCASSIAHFGGNQPQHFGDGTRLSIL.

V gene TRBV6-5 combines with J gene TRBJ1-2, with D uncertain. V dropped 8 bases and J dropped 8 bases, with 12 bases sitting between them. CDR3 length: 11 residues. Germline V CDR1 and CDR2: MNHEY, SVGAGI. The CDR3 DNA sequence: TGTGCCAGCTACGAATCCCGGGGCTACACCTTC. Its protein product is CASYESRGYTF.

This clone was detected only a few times. The chain is built from TRBV3-1 (or the pseudogene TRBV3-2) and TRBJ2-3, with 9 positions matching TRBD2. The CDR3 spans 14 residues. Germline assignment: CDR1 LGHDT and CDR2 YNNKEL (reference sequence). V was clipped by 5 bases and J by 5 bases; unmatched bases: 5. CDR3 DNA: TGTGCCAGCAGCTATCTAGCGGGGCAAGATACGCAGTATTTT. Translated: CASSYLAGQDTQYF.

The V gene is TRBV7-2, the J gene TRBJ1-5; no definite D call. Trimming stripped 2 bases from V and 2 bases from J, with 10 bases between. Germline V gene data show CDR1 as SGHTA and CDR2 as FQGNSA. The CDR3 is 15 amino acids. The DNA of the CDR3 is TGTGCCAGCAGCTTAAAAGGTCAGGGCAATCAGCCCCAGCATTTT. Its translation is CASSLKGQGNQPQHF.

V and J are TRBV7-9 and TRBJ2-3; a weak D match, TRBD2 (5 bases). This CDR3 spans 14 amino acids. Per the germline V gene, CDR1 is SEHNR and CDR2 is FQNEAQ (reference sequence). V shed 4 bases and J shed 2 bases, with 10 bases lying between them. The CDR3 nucleotides read TGTGCCAGCAGCTACCGGGATTTCACAGATACGCAGTATTTT. It yields the protein CASSYRDFTDTQYF.

This chain connects TRBV30 to TRBJ1-4; 7 positions agree with TRBD1. V shed 4 bases, J shed 5 bases, and the junction held 7 bases outside the gene matches. The CDR3 loop spans 14 amino acids. Germline values: CDR1 GTSNPN, CDR2 SVGIG (reference sequence). CDR3 sequence reads: CAWTGTVHNEKLFF. DNA for the CDR3: TGTGCCTGGACCGGGACAGTTCACAATGAAAAACTGTTTTTT. Combining the CDR3 with reference TRBV30 and TRBJ1-4 gives the whole variable domain SQTIHQWPATLVQPVGSPLSLECTVEGTSNPNLYWYRQAAGRGLQLLFYSVGIGQISSEVPQNLSASRPQDRQFILSSKKLLLSDSGFYLCAWTGTVHNEKLFFGSGTQLSVL.

This clone was seen only once. The J gene is TRBJ2-7, the V gene TRBV30; D is unresolved. Per the germline V gene, CDR1 is GTSNPN and CDR2 is SVGIG (reference sequence). The germline V and J ends were trimmed by 3 bases and 1 base, with 10 bases remaining between them. The CDR3 has 13 amino acids. CDR3 bases: TGTGCCTGGAGGCCATTGGGATCCTACGAGCAGTACTTC. It yields the protein CAWRPLGSYEQYF.

The chain is built from TRBV3-1 (or the pseudogene TRBV3-2) and TRBJ2-5; D is uncertain. Trimming took 1 base from V and 10 from J, leaving 7 bases between them. Germline values: CDR1 LGHDT, CDR2 YNNKEL (reference sequence). The CDR3 extends over 11 amino acids. In DNA, the CDR3 is TGTGCCAGCAGCCAAGGAAGGCGCCAGTACTTC. It encodes CASSQGRRQYF.

This chain links TRBV2 with TRBJ2-3; 12 bases line up with TRBD2. This CDR3 is built from 15 residues. CDR1 is SNHLY, CDR2 FYNNEI, per germline. V was pared by 5 bases and J by 6 bases, with 6 bases of the junction left unmatched. CDR3 sequence: CASSPGLAGRDTQYF. DNA for the CDR3: TGTGCCAGCAGTCCCGGACTAGCGGGAAGGGATACGCAGTATTTT. Full variable domain (missing parts from reference TRBV2 and TRBJ2-3): EPEVTQTPSHQVTQMGQEVILRCVPISNHLYFYWYRQILGQKVEFLVSFYNNEISEKSEIFDDQFSVERPDGSNFTLKIRSTKLEDSAMYFCASSPGLAGRDTQYFGPGTRLTVL.

The genes are TRBV9 and TRBJ2-3, with D uncertain. The CDR3 runs 14 residues. V lost 0 bases and J lost 6, with 11 bases in between. Germline V CDR1 and CDR2: SGDLS, YYNGEE. CDR3 residues: CASSVATPEDTQYF. As DNA, the CDR3 is TGTGCCAGCAGCGTAGCTACCCCGGAGGATACGCAGTATTTT.

V and J are TRBV29-1 and TRBJ1-2, with 8 bases aligning to TRBD1. The CDR3 consists of 15 residues. CDR1 is SQVTM, CDR2 ANQGSEA, per germline. The junction had 11 bases not matched to a gene; V was cut back by 2 bases and J by 6 bases. CDR3 DNA sequence: TGCAGCGTTGAATCCTCGGGACAGGAGTACCATGGCTACACCTTC. Encoded protein: CSVESSGQEYHGYTF.

This rearrangement joins TRBV27 to TRBJ2-1; 7 nucleotides match TRBD1. The CDR3 is made up of 12 amino acids. CDR1 MNHEY and CDR2 SMNVEV come from the germline V gene (reference sequence). The ends lost 2 bases at V and 8 bases at J; junction bases unmatched: 0. The CDR3 protein is CASSLTGDEQFF. The CDR3 DNA follows: TGTGCCAGCAGTTTAACAGGGGATGAGCAGTTCTTC.

The chain couples TRBV7-8 to TRBJ1-2, with 11 bases matching TRBD1. The ends lost 5 bases at V and 6 bases at J; junction bases unmatched: 5. The length of the CDR3 is 14 residues. The germline gives CDR1 SGHVS, CDR2 FQNEAQ. The CDR3 sequence: CASSPGQGAHGYTF. The CDR3 coding sequence is TGTGCCAGCAGCCCAGGACAGGGGGCGCATGGCTACACCTTC.

V gene TRBV5-4 combines with J gene TRBJ2-4; no firm D call. CDR3 length: 14 amino acids. V lost 1 base, J lost 5 bases, and 10 bases lay in between. CDR1 and CDR2 (germline): SGHNT, YYREEE (reference sequence). In DNA, the CDR3 is TGTGCCAGCAGCTTGCTGGGTAGGGAAAACATTCAGTACTTC. This codes for CASSLLGRENIQYF.

The rearrangement links TRBV27 to TRBJ1-1; the D is unclear. Between the trimmed V and J ends, which lost 3 bases and 1 base, there was a span of 9 bases. Germline V gene sequence: CDR1 MNHEY, CDR2 SMNVEV (reference sequence). The length of the CDR3 is 14 residues. The CDR3 here is CASSFGRRNTEAFF. The CDR3 DNA follows: TGTGCCAGCAGTTTCGGGAGAAGGAACACTGAAGCTTTCTTT.

The CDR3 reads CASSPPRQGSSPLHF. The CDR3 nucleotides are TGTGCCAGCAGTCCGCCCCGACAGGGTAGTTCACCCCTCCACTTT. The chain recombines TRBV27 with TRBJ1-6; 7 nucleotides agree with TRBD1. The CDR3 loop spans 15 amino acids. V lost 5 bases and J lost 9; bases outside the gene matches: 10. The germline CDR1 and CDR2 sequences are MNHEY and SMNVEV (reference sequence).

The chain carries TRBV6-6 and TRBJ2-1; 11 positions agree with TRBD2. The CDR3 consists of 16 residues. Germline CDR1 is MNHNY and CDR2 is SVGAGI (reference sequence). V gave up 2 bases and J gave up 7 bases; unmatched junction bases: 7. CDR3: CASSYPPTSGGNEQFF. The CDR3 DNA reads TGTGCCAGCAGTTACCCTCCTACTAGCGGGGGAAATGAGCAGTTCTTC.

The chain uses TRBV4-2 and TRBJ1-2; a weak D match, TRBD1 (6 bases). CDR3 size: 17 residues. The germline gives CDR1 LGHNA, CDR2 YNFKEQ. Trimming left V 0 bases short and J 2 bases short, with 16 bases between. The CDR3 protein is CASSQEGQGPGNYGYTF. CDR3 DNA: TGTGCCAGCAGCCAAGAAGGTCAGGGGCCAGGGAACTATGGCTACACCTTC.

The chain couples TRBV5-1 to TRBJ2-2, with D maybe TRBD1 (5 bases). CDR1 SGHRS and CDR2 YFSETQ come from the germline V gene. Trimming removed 4 bases at V and 1 base at J, with 8 bases between. This CDR3 spans 14 amino acids. The CDR3 DNA sequence: TGCGCCAGCAGCCCCACAGGGAACACCGGGGAGCTGTTTTTT. Its translation: CASSPTGNTGELFF.

V and J are TRBV20-1 and TRBJ1-5; no clear D. This CDR3 spans 13 amino acids. CDR1 and CDR2 (germline): DFQATT, SNEGSKA (reference sequence). V lost 3 bases, J lost 4 bases, and 10 bases lay in between. The CDR3 DNA sequence: TGCAGTGCTAGTCAGTTGGGAAATCAGCCCCAGCATTTT. This translates into CSASQLGNQPQHF.

The chain joins TRBV10-3 to TRBJ1-1; D perhaps matches TRBD1 (6 bases). The CDR3 totals 14 residues. V lost 0 bases to trimming and J lost 4 bases, with 9 bases between them. From germline, CDR1 is ENHRY and CDR2 SYGVKD. The CDR3 DNA follows: TGTGCCATCAGTGAGTCGGAACAGGGCACTGAAGCTTTCTTT. It codes for CAISESEQGTEAFF.

This chain uses TRBV7-8 with TRBJ1-2; 8 bases agree with TRBD1. The CDR3 consists of 12 residues. Per germline, CDR1 SGHVS and CDR2 FQNEAQ. Germline trimming cut 4 bases from V and 8 bases from J; bases unmatched to any gene: 3. CDR3 DNA: TGTGCCAGCAGCTCGTCAGGGGGCGGCTACACCTTC. Amino acid sequence: CASSSSGGGYTF.

V and J are TRBV7-8 and TRBJ1-1; 7 nucleotides match TRBD1. Germline-derived CDR1 and CDR2 are SGHVS and FQNEAQ. This CDR3 comprises 18 residues. Trimming removed 8 bases from V and 0 bases from J; junction bases left unmatched: 18. CDR3 sequence: CASQPRLPRTGLNTEAFF. The CDR3 nucleotides are TGTGCCAGCCAGCCACGGCTACCCCGGACAGGCCTGAACACTGAAGCTTTCTTT.

The chain employs TRBV5-1 and TRBJ2-7, with 7 bases matching TRBD1. From germline, CDR1 is SGHRS and CDR2 YFSETQ. This CDR3 contains 15 residues. Trimming at V came to 0 bases and at J to 4 bases, leaving 7 bases not matched to a gene. The CDR3 region is CASSLARGQNYEQYF. The CDR3 DNA reads TGCGCCAGCAGCTTGGCCCGGGGACAGAATTACGAGCAGTACTTC.

This sequence joins TRBV4-1 and TRBJ1-2, with unresolved D. The germline gives CDR1 MGHRA, CDR2 YSYEKL. Trimming pared 6 bases from V and 5 bases from J, leaving 16 bases between. The CDR3 has 14 amino acids. The CDR3 sequence: CASRTNIGEYGYTF. The CDR3 DNA sequence: TGCGCCAGCAGGACAAATATCGGGGAATATGGCTACACCTTC.

The chain links TRBV19 to TRBJ1-6; 9 positions agree with TRBD1. This CDR3 has 16 residues. J gave up 7 bases and V 4 bases, and 8 bases lay outside the gene matches. The germline gives CDR1 LNHDA, CDR2 SQIVND (reference sequence). CDR3 in DNA: TGTGCCAGTAGTAGGACAGGGGATGTTCTAAATTCACCCCTCCACTTT. As protein: CASSRTGDVLNSPLHF.

This clone was observed a few times. The rearrangement links TRBV2 to TRBJ2-6; possible D gene TRBD1, 6 bases. The CDR3 is made up of 14 amino acids. The germline V gene encodes CDR1 SNHLY and CDR2 FYNNEI. The V end lost 9 bases, the J end lost 0 bases, and 9 bases lay between the germline ends. The chain's CDR3 is CARQGFSGANVLTF. CDR3 nucleotides: TGTGCCAGACAGGGTTTCTCTGGGGCCAACGTCCTGACTTTC.